This TCR beta chain was sequenced in a study of T cells in Graves' hyperthyroidism and ophthalmopathy. RNA transcripts served as the template for amplifying TCR beta CDR3 regions. A set of HTBI primers served as the primers for a first-round RT-PCR of the TCR CDR3. One entry per CDR3 protein, called by TCRdb with MiXCR from the multiplex PCR reads. The profile covers around 610,000 distinct CDR3 sequences, with over 12% appearing a single time and around 4.5% taken by the ten largest. This clonotype has at least ten counts. Clinical symptoms, serum thyroxine, TRAb, thyroid ultrasound and orbital computed tomography established diagnosis. V was pared by 5 bases and J by 6 bases, with 2 bases of the junction left unmatched. Germline CDR1 reads SGHTA; CDR2 reads FQGNSA. This CDR3 region has 12 residues.

This TCR derives from a woman between 40 and 55 years old with Graves' ophthalmopathy. The V call is TRBV7-2, the J call TRBJ1-2; 8 bases line up with TRBD1. Source material: blood. The chain's CDR3 is CASSQTGDGYTF. DNA for the CDR3: TGTGCCAGCAGCCAGACAGGGGATGGCTACACCTTC.